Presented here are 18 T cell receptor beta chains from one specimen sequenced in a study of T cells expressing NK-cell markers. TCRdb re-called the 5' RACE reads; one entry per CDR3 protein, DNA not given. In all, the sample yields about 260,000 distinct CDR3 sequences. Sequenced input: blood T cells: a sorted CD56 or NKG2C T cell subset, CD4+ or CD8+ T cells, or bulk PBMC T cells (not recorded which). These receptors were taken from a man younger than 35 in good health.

CDR3 amino acids: CASSLQTEPQETQYF. The V gene is TRBV7-9, the J gene TRBJ2-5; TCRdb gives TRBD1 as the D gene, but with no DNA this cannot be confirmed. Germline V gene sequence: CDR1 SEHNR, CDR2 FQNEAQ (reference sequence). CDR3 length: 15 amino acids.

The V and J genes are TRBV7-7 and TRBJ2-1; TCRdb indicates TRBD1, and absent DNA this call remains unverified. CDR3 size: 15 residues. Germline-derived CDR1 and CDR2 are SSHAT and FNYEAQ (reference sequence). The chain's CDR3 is CASSLTGQGYNEQFF.

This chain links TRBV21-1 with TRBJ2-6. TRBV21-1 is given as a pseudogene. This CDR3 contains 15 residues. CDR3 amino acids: CASSKQVGGANVLTF.

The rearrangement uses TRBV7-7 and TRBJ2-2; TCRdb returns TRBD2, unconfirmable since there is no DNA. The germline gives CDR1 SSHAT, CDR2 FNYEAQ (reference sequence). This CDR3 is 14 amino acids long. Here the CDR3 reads CASSPRLAGPELFF. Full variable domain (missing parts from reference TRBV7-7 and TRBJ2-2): GAGVSQSPRYKVTKRGQDVTLRCDPISSHATLYWYQQALGQGPEFLTYFNYEAQPDKSGLPSDRFSAERPEGSISTLTIQRTEQRDSAMYRCASSPRLAGPELFFGEGSRLTVL.

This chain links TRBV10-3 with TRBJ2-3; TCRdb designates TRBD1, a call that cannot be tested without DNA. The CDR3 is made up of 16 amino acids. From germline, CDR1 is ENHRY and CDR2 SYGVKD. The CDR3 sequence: CAIRVGTGQATDTQYF.

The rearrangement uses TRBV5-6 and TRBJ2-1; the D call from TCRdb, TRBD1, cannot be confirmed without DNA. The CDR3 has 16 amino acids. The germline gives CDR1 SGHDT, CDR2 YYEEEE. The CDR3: CASSSRISGSYNEQFF.

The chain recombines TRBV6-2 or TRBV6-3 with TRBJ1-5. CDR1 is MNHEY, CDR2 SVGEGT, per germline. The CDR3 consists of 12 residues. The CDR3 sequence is CATKPGNQPQHF.

The CDR3 is CASSLSLKQPQHF. The gene calls are TRBV28 and TRBJ1-5. The CDR3 consists of 13 residues. The germline gives CDR1 MDHEN, CDR2 SYDVKM.

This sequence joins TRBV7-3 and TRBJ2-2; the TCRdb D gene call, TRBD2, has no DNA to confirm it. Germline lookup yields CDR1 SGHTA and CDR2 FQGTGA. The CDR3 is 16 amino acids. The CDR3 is CASSASSGTPPGELFF. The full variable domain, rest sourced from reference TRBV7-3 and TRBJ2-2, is GAGVSQTPSNKVTEKGKYVELRCDPISGHTALYWYRQSLGQGPEFLIYFQGTGAADDSGLPNDRFFAVRPEGSVSTLKIQRTERGDSAVYLCASSASSGTPPGELFFGEGSRLTVL.

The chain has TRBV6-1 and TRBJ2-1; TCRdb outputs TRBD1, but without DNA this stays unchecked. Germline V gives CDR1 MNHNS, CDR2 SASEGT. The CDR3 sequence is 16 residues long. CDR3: CASSSGTAYSYNEQFF.

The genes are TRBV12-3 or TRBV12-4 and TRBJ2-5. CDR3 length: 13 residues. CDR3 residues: CASSLQSVGTQYF.

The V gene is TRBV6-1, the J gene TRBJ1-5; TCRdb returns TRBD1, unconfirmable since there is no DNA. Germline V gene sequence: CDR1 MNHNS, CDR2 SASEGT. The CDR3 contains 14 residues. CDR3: CASSDRQGGQPQHF.

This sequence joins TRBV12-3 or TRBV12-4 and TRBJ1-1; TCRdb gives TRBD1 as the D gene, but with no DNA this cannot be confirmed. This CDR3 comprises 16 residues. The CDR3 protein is CASSPGRGTQGDEAFF.

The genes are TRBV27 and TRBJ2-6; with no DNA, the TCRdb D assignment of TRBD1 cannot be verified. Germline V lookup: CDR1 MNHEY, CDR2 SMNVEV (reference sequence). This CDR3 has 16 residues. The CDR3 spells CATSWTGVSGANVLTF.

The CDR3 region is CSVLQGAWDTEAFF. The chain has TRBV29-1 and TRBJ1-1; without DNA, the TCRdb call of TRBD1 cannot be checked. The CDR3 runs to 14 residues. CDR1 SQVTM and CDR2 ANQGSEA come from the germline V gene.

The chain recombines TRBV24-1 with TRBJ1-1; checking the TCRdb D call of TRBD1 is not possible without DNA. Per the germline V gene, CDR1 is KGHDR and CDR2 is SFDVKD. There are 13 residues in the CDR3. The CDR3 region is CATSDFLGVEAFF.

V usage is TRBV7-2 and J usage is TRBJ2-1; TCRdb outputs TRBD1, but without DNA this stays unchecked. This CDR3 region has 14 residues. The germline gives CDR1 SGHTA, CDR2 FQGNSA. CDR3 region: CASSLSRSKYEQFF. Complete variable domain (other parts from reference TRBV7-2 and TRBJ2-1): GAGVSQSPSNKVTEKGKDVELRCDPISGHTALYWYRQSLGQGLEFLIYFQGNSAPDKSGLPSDRFSAERTGGSVSTLTIQRTQQEDSAVYLCASSLSRSKYEQFFGPGTRLTVL.

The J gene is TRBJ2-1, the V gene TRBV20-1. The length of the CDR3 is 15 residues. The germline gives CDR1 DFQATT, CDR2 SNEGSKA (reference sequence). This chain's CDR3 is CSASYSQSSYNEQFF.